This entry features one T cell receptor beta chain sequence. Antigen: not known. The V gene lost 5 bases and the J gene lost 4 bases, with 9 bases spanning the gap. Germline lookup yields CDR1 KGHSH and CDR2 LQKENI. This CDR3 is 13 amino acids long. Unique molecular identifiers tagged individual cDNA molecules. Via MiXCR, TCRdb re-called the 5' RACE reads, giving one row per CDR3 protein. The sample gives roughly 70,000 distinct CDR3 sequences, about 13% of which show up once; roughly 5.2% is in the top ten. The data derive from a study of early T cells in non-severe SARS-CoV-2 infection. Whole-study results and caveats: Lookups in VDJdb leaned toward anti-spike CD8 responses and missed private and CD4 specificities.

The clonotype was recovered from an adult who was a healthcare worker with PCR-confirmed SARS-CoV-2 infection or an uninfected control (not recorded which). The sample taken for sequencing was whole blood. The chain recombines TRBV18 with TRBJ1-5, with D tentatively TRBD1 (5 bases). The CDR3, as DNA: TGTGCCAGCTCATCGGGGGATAATCAGCCCCAGCATTTT. Amino acid sequence: CASSSGDNQPQHF.